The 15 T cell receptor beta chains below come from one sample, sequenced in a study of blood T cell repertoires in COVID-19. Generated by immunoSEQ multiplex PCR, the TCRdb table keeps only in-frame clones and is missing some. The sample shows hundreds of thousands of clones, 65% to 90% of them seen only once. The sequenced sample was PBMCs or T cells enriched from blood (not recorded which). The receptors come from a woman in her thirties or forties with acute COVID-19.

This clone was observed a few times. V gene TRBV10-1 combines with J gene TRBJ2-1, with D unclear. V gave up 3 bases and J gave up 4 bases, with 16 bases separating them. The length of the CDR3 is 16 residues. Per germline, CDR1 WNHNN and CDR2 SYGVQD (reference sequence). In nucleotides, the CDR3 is TGCGCCAGCAGTGAAAATCCCCAGCGAGTTTACAATGAGCAGTTCTTC. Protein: CASSENPQRVYNEQFF.

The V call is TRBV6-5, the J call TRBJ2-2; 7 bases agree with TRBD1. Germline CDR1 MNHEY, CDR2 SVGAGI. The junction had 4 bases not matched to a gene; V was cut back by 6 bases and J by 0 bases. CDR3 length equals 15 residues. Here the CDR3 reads CASSNDRANTGELFF. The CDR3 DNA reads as TGTGCCAGCAGCAACGACAGGGCGAACACCGGGGAGCTGTTTTTT.

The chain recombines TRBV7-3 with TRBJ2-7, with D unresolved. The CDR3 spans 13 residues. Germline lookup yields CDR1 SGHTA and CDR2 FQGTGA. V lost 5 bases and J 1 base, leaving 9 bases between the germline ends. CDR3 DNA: TGTGCCAGCAGCGTTGGGCATTCCTACGAGCAGTACTTC. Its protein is CASSVGHSYEQYF.

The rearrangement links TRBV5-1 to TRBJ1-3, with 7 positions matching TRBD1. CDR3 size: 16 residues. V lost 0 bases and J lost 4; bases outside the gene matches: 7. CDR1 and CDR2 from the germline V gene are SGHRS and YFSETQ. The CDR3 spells CASSLDDGTAGNTIYF. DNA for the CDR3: TGCGCCAGCAGCTTGGACGACGGGACAGCCGGAAACACCATATATTTT.

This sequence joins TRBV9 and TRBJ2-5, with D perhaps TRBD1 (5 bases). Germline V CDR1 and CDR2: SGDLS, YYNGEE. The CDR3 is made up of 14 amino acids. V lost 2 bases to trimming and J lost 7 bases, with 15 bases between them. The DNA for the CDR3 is TGTGCCAGCAGCGTGGGGCTACGAGATGGGACCCAGTACTTC. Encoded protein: CASSVGLRDGTQYF.

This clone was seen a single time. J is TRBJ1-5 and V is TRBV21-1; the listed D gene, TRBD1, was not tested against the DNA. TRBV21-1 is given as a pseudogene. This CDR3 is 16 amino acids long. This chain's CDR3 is CASSIQPGSGNQPQHF. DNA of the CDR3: TGTGCCAGCAGCATCCAACCAGGGTCGGGCAATCAGCCCCAGCATTTT.

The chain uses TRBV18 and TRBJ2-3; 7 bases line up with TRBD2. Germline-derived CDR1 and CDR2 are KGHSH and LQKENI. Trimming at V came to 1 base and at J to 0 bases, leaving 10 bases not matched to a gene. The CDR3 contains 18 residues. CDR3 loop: CASSPQEFAGASTDTQYF. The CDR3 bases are TGTGCCAGCTCACCACAGGAATTCGCGGGAGCGAGCACAGATACGCAGTATTTT. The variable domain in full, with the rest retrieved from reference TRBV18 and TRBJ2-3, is NAGVMQNPRHLVRRRGQEARLRCSPMKGHSHVYWYRQLPEEGLKFMVYLQKENIIDESGMPKERFSAEFPKEGPSILRIQQVVRGDSAAYFCASSPQEFAGASTDTQYFGPGTRLTVL.

This chain's CDR3 is CASSLRQMIPDTQYF. As DNA, the CDR3 is TGTGCCAGCAGCTTGAGACAAATGATACCAGATACGCAGTATTTT. The genes are TRBV5-6 and TRBJ2-3, with no clear D. CDR3 size: 15 residues. The V gene lost 1 base and the J gene lost 4 bases, with 13 bases spanning the gap. Germline loops: CDR1 SGHDT, CDR2 YYEEEE.

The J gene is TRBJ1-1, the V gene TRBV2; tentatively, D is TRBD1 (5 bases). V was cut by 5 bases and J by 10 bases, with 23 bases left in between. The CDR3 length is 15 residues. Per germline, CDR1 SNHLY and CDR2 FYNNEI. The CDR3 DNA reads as TGTGCCAGCAGTTATACCGGGACGTCCGGGGGGGGAGCTTTCTTT. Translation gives CASSYTGTSGGGAFF. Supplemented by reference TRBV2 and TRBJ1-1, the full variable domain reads EPEVTQTPSHQVTQMGQEVILRCVPISNHLYFYWYRQILGQKVEFLVSFYNNEISEKSEIFDDQFSVERPDGSNFTLKIRSTKLEDSAMYFCASSYTGTSGGGAFFGQGTRLTVV.

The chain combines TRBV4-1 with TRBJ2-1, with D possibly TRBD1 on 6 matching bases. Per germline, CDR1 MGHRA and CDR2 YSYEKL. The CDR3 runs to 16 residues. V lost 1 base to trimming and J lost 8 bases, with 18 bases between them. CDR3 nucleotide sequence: TGCGCCAGCAGCCAAGCCCAGGCGCACAGGGACGATGAGCAGTTCTTC. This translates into CASSQAQAHRDDEQFF.

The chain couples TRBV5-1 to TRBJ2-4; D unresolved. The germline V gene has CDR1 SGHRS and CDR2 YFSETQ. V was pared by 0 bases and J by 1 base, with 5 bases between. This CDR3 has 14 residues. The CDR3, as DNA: TGCGCCAGCAGCTTGGACAGCGCCAAAAACATTCAGTACTTC. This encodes CASSLDSAKNIQYF.

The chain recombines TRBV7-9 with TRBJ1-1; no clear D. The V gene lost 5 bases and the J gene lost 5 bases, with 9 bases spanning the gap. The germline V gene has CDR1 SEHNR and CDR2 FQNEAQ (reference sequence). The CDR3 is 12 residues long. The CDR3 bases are TGTGCCAGCAGCCCCGAGGGTACTGAAGCTTTCTTT. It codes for CASSPEGTEAFF.

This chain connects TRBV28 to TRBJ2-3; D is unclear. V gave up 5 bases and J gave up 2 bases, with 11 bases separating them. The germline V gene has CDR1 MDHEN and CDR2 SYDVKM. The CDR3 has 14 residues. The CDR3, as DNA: TGTGCCAGCAGTAACCGACTGATCACAGATACGCAGTATTTT. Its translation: CASSNRLITDTQYF. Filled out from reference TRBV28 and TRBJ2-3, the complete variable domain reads DVKVTQSSRYLVKRTGEKVFLECVQDMDHENMFWYRQDPGLGLRLIYFSYDVKMKEKGDIPEGYSVSREKKERFSLILESASTNQTSMYLCASSNRLITDTQYFGPGTRLTVL.

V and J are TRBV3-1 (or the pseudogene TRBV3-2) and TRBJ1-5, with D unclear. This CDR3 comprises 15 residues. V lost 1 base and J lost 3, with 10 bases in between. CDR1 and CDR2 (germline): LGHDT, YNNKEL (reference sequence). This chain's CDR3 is CASSQGAGVNQPQHF. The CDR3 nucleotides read TGTGCCAGCAGCCAAGGGGCAGGTGTCAATCAGCCCCAGCATTTT.

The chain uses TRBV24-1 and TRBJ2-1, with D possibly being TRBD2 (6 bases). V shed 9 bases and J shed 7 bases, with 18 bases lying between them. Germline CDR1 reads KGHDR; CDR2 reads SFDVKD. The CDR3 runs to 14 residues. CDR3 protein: CATARDRARNEQFF. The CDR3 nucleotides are TGTGCCACCGCGCGGGATAGGGCGCGGAATGAGCAGTTCTTC.